This TCR beta chain was found in a study of T-cell memory formation after mild COVID-19. The CDR3 runs to 16 residues. V lost 6 bases and J lost 3, with 17 bases in between. The V gene's germline CDR1 is SEHNR and CDR2 FQNEAQ (reference sequence). Amplification by 5'RACE using constant-segment primers produced TCR alpha and TCR beta cDNA libraries that carried sample barcodes and UMIs. TCRdb ran MiXCR on the 5' RACE reads and lists one entry per CDR3 protein. The data show 280,000 or so distinct CDR3 sequences, with under 20% seen just once and about 21% held by the top ten. This receptor was obtained from a man aged 18-30 years who had mild COVID-19 (a few samples of this study predate the infection). Cell type and time point are not known. The sequenced material came from PBMCs or a T cell subset sorted from them (not recorded which). V and J are TRBV7-9 and TRBJ1-4; possibly TRBD1 for D (5 bases). In DNA form, the CDR3 reads TGTGCCAGCAGTCACCCCTGGGGGGTGGCTAATGAAAAACTGTTTTTT. As protein: CASSHPWGVANEKLFF.